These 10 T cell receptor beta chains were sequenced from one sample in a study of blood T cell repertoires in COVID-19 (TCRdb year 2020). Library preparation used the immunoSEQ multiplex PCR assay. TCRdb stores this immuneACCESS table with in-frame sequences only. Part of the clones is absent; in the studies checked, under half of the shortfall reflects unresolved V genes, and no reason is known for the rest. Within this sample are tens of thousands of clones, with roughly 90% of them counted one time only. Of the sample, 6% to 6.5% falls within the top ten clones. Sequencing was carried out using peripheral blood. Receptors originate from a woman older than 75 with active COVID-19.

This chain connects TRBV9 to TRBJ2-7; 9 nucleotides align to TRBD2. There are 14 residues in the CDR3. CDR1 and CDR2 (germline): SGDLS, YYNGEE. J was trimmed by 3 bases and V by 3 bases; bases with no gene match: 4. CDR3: CASSGGGGVYEQYF. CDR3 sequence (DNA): TGTGCCAGCAGCGGGGGCGGGGGGGTCTACGAGCAGTACTTC.

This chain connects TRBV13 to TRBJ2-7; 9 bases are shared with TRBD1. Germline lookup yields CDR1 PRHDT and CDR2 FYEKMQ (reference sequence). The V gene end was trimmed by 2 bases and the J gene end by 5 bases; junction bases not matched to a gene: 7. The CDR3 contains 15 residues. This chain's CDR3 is CASSLTQGAQDEQYF. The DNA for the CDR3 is TGTGCCAGCAGCTTAACACAGGGGGCGCAGGACGAGCAGTACTTC.

The CDR3 sequence is CASALVGVATEAFF. The CDR3 nucleotides are TGTGCTAGTGCGCTCGTAGGGGTGGCCACTGAAGCTTTCTTT. The J gene is TRBJ1-1, the V gene TRBV12-5, with D perhaps matching TRBD1 (5 bases). Per germline, CDR1 LGHNT and CDR2 FRNRAP. The length of the CDR3 is 14 residues. The germline V and J ends were trimmed by 7 bases and 4 bases, with 16 bases remaining between them.

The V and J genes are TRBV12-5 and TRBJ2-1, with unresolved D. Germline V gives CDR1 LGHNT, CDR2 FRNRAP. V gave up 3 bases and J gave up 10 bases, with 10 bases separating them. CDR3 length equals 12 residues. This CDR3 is CASGFPPLEQFF. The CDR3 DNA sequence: TGTGCTAGTGGTTTCCCTCCCCTGGAGCAGTTCTTC.

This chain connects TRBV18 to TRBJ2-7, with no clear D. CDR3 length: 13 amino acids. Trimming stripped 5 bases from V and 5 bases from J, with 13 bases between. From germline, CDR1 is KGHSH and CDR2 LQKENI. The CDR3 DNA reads TGTGCCAGCTCATCATACCCTCAGGACGAGCAGTACTTC. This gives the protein CASSSYPQDEQYF.

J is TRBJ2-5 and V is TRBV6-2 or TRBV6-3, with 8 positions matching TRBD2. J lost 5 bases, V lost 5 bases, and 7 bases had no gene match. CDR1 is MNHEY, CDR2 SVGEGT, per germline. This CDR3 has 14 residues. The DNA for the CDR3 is TGTGCCAGCAGTACAAGCGGGGGAGGGGAGACCCAGTACTTC. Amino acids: CASSTSGGGETQYF.

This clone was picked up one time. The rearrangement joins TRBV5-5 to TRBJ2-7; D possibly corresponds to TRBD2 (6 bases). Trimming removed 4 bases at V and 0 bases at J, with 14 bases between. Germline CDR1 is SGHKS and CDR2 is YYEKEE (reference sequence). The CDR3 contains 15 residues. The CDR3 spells CASSHGTVSSYEQYF. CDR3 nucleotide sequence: TGTGCCAGCAGCCATGGGACTGTAAGCTCCTACGAGCAGTACTTC.

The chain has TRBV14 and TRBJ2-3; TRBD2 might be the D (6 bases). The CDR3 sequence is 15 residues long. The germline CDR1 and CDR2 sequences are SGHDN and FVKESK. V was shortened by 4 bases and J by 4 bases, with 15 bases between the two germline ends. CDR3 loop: CASSRTRPGADTQYF. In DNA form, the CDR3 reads TGTGCCAGCAGCCGAACTCGACCGGGGGCAGATACGCAGTATTTT.

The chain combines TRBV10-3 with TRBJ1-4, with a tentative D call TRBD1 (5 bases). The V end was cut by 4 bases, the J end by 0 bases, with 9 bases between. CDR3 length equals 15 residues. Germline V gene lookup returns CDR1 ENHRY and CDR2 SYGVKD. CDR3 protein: CAISVGQATNEKLFF. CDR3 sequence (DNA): TGTGCCATCAGTGTAGGACAAGCAACTAATGAAAAACTGTTTTTT.

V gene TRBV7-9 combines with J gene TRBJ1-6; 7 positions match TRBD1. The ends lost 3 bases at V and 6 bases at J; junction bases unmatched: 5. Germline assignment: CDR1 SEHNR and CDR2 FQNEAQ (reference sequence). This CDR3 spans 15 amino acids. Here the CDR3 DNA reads TGTGCCAGCAGCTTCCTGACAGGGAGTAATTCACCCCTCCACTTT. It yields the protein CASSFLTGSNSPLHF.